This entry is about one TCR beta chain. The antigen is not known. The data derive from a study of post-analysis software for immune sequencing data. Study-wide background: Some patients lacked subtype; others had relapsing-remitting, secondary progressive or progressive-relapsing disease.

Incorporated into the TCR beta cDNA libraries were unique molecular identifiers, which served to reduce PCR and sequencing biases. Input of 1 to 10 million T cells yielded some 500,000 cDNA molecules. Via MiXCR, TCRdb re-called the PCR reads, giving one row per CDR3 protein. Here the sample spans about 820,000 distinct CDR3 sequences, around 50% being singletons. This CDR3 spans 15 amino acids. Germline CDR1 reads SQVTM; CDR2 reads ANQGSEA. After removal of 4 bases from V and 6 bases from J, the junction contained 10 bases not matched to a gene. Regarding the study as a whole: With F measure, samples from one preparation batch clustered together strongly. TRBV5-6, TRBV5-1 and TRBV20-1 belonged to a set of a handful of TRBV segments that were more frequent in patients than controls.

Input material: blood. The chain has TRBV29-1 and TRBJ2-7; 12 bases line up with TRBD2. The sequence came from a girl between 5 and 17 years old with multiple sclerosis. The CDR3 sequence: CSVVQLAGGWGEQYF. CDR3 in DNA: TGCAGCGTTGTTCAACTAGCGGGAGGTTGGGGCGAGCAGTACTTC.